This entry describes one T cell receptor (beta chain). Its antigen is as yet unknown. Germline-derived CDR1 and CDR2 are LNHDA and SQIVND (reference sequence). With V trimmed by 5 bases and J by 7 bases, 11 bases remained unmatched. This CDR3 region has 15 residues. This record belongs to a study of T cell responses to AZD1222 COVID-19 vaccine. Points from the study as a whole: Only a handful of AZD1222 recipients, roughly six in all, had baseline seropositivity. Clonal diversity may have been underestimated, and the donors were mostly white British, with more females than males. Sampled repertoires all dated from after the peak T cell response. Vaccine-associated CD4 TCRs spanned spike, dominant at 160-218 and 743-854.

Method: immunoSEQ multiplex PCR; TCRdb's copy keeps in-frame clones and lacks some. This table has some 170,000 clones, 80% to 95% appearing once. This TCR was recovered from an adult who received the MenACWY meningococcal vaccine as a control. The chain couples TRBV19 to TRBJ1-2; 9 bases fit TRBD1. Sequencing was performed on peripheral blood, taken 28 days after the second dose of the MenACWY control vaccine. The CDR3 DNA is TGTGCCAGTAGTCTGGGGGGACAGGGAGTCGCTGGCTACACCTTC. Translation: CASSLGGQGVAGYTF.